This is a list of T cell receptor beta chains from one sample in a study of blood T cell repertoires in COVID-19. Clones were sequenced by immunoSEQ multiplex PCR, and TCRdb holds only the in-frame ones, with some missing. This sample carries roughly 410,000 clones, around 92% of them seen once, and the ten largest clones take 1.2%. Sequenced input: peripheral blood. The receptors were sampled from a man aged 35-49 years with acute or convalescent COVID-19. CDR3s include the opening cysteine and the closing phenylalanine or tryptophan. D genes are given only for firm matches. The size of a clone is reported for some rows only, either as once, few or many, or as a class for expanded clones.

>TRBV5-6|NA|TRBD2|TRBJ2-7
TGTGCCAGCAGCTTTCCTAGCGGGAGTATTCGGAACGAGCAGTACTTC
CASSFPSGSIRNEQYF
>TRBV5-1|NA|NA|TRBJ1-4
TGCGCCAGCAGCTTATCGGTTGCGGGCTGGAATGAAAAACTGTTTTTT
CASSLSVAGWNEKLFF
>TRBV9|NA|NA|TRBJ1-2
TGTGCCAGCAGCGTGACGGGGGACGGTACCTACTATGGCTACACCTTC
CASSVTGDGTYYGYTF
>TRBV28|NA|TRBD1|TRBJ1-6
TGTGCCAGCAGGACGGGGACAGGGGGAACACCCCTCCACTTT
CASRTGTGGTPLHF
>TRBV21-1|NA|NA|TRBJ1-1
TGTGCCAGCAGCAAAGAGTCTCGACAGGGGGCACTGAACACTGAAGCTTTCTTT
CASSKESRQGALNTEAFF
>TRBV3-1/TRBV3-2|NA|NA|TRBJ2-7
TGTGCCAGCAGCCAAGGGGCGGGGGCGGCCTACGAGCAGTACTTC
CASSQGAGAAYEQYF
>TRBV25-1|NA|NA|TRBJ1-1
TGTGCCAGCAGGAGGGGCGGAATGGGAGGCACTGAAGCTTTCTTT
CASRRGGMGGTEAFF
>TRBV5-1|NA|TRBD1|TRBJ1-3
TGCGCCAGCAGCGCCCAACAGGGGGGTATATCTGGAAACACCATATATTTT
CASSAQQGGISGNTIYF
>TRBV2|NA|NA|TRBJ2-3
TGTGCCAGCGGCTACTCGAGGAGCTCTAGCACAGATACGCAGTATTTT
CASGYSRSSSTDTQYF
>TRBV2|NA|TRBD2|TRBJ2-1
TGTGCCAGCAGTGAGAGTAGCGGGTTCTCCTACAATGAGCAGTTCTTC
CASSESSGFSYNEQFF
>TRBV5-1|NA|NA|TRBJ1-4
TGCGCCAGCAGTAACGGACAGTCAACTAATGAAAAACTGTTTTTT
CASSNGQSTNEKLFF
>TRBV12-3/TRBV12-4|NA|NA|TRBJ1-2
TGTGCCAGCAGCTTCACAGGCTACACCTTC
CASSFTGYTF
>TRBV7-8|NA|NA|TRBJ1-2
TGTGCCAGCAGGGCGGCGGGGGAATATGGCTACACCTTC
CASRAAGEYGYTF
>TRBV3-1/TRBV3-2|NA|TRBD2|TRBJ2-2
TGTGCCAGCAGCCCAGGGACTATGGGGAACACCGGGGAGCTGTTTTTT
CASSPGTMGNTGELFF
>TRBV29-1|NA|TRBD2|TRBJ2-7
TGCAGCGTCCGATCCGGGACTAGCGGTCCCTACGAGCAGTACTTC
CSVRSGTSGPYEQYF
>TRBV7-6|NA|NA|TRBJ1-2
TGTGCCAGCAGCTCCTTAGGAGGGGTGACCTATGGCTACACCTTC
CASSSLGGVTYGYTF
>TRBV7-3|NA|NA|TRBJ1-6
TGTGCCAGCAGCTACGAATCGGGTCGATCCCTCCACTTT
CASSYESGRSLHF
>TRBV7-3|NA|NA|TRBJ1-1
TGTGCCAGCAGCTTACGCCGGGAGAACACTGAAGCTTTCTTT
CASSLRRENTEAFF
>TRBV6-6|NA|NA|TRBJ1-2
TGTGCCAGCAGTTACTCGCGGGGTAGAGGCGGCTACACCTTC
CASSYSRGRGGYTF
>TRBV14|NA|TRBD1|TRBJ2-1
TGTGCCAGCAGCCAGAACAGGGGGAATGAGCAGTTCTTC
CASSQNRGNEQFF
>TRBV27|NA|NA|TRBJ2-2
TGTGCCAGCAGCTTCGGGATGATGGGAACCGGGGAGCTGTTTTTT
CASSFGMMGTGELFF
>TRBV6-5|NA|NA|TRBJ1-1
TGTGCCAGCAGTTACGGAGGAACTGAAGCTTTCTTT
CASSYGGTEAFF
>TRBV7-6|once|TRBD1|TRBJ1-1
TGTGCCAGCAGCTTTCGGGACAGGATTAAGGACACTGAAGCTTTCTTT
CASSFRDRIKDTEAFF
>TRBV19|NA|TRBD2|TRBJ2-5
TGTGCCAGTGGAAGGACTAGCGGGATACAAGAGACCCAGTACTTC
CASGRTSGIQETQYF
>TRBV11-2|NA|NA|TRBJ1-2
TGTGCCAGCAGCTTAGATTCAGGGCCCTATGGCTACACCTTC
CASSLDSGPYGYTF
>TRBV19|NA|NA|TRBJ1-1
TGTGCCAGTATCCCGGCGGGGGCGGCGAACACTGAAGCTTTCTTT
CASIPAGAANTEAFF
>TRBV4-3|NA|TRBD1|TRBJ1-2
TGCGCCAGCAGCCAAGGACAGGGCATCTATGGCTACACCTTC
CASSQGQGIYGYTF
>TRBV9|NA|NA|TRBJ1-3
TGTGCCAGCAGCGACAGGGTTTCGGGAAACACCATATATTTT
CASSDRVSGNTIYF
>TRBV25-1|once|NA|TRBJ2-5
TGTGCCAGCAGTGAATCAGGGCGCCGGATAGAGACCCAGTACTTC
CASSESGRRIETQYF
>TRBV19|NA|TRBD1|TRBJ1-6
TGTGCCAGTAGTAACCGGGACAGCTATAATTCACCCCTCCACTTT
CASSNRDSYNSPLHF
>TRBV19|NA|TRBD1|TRBJ1-2
TGTGCCAGTAGTATTCCCGGGACAGGGAAGAGCTACACCTTC
CASSIPGTGKSYTF
>TRBV7-9|NA|TRBD1|TRBJ1-6
TGTGCCAGCAGCTTCTACCGGGACAGAGATAATTCACCCCTCCACTTT
CASSFYRDRDNSPLHF
>TRBV28|NA|TRBD2|TRBJ2-7
TGTGCCAGCAGTATCGGGACTAGCGGGAGAGTCTCCTACGAGCAGTACTTC
CASSIGTSGRVSYEQYF
>TRBV28|few|NA|TRBJ1-2
TGTGCCAGCAGTGGGGAGGACGGCTACACCTTC
CASSGEDGYTF
>TRBV18|once|NA|TRBJ2-5
TGTGCCAGCTCACCGATCGGTGGGGGGGAGACCCAGTACTTC
CASSPIGGGETQYF
>TRBV10-1|NA|NA|TRBJ2-1
TGCGCCAGCTACCGCATCTGGAGGACTCGGAATGAGCAGTTCTTC
CASYRIWRTRNEQFF
>TRBV28|NA|NA|TRBJ1-3
TGTGCCAGCAGGGCAAGGGGTATTGGAAACACCATATATTTT
CASRARGIGNTIYF
>TRBV19|NA|NA|TRBJ1-1
TGTGCCAGTAGTATACAGGGGCGGAACACTGAAGCTTTCTTT
CASSIQGRNTEAFF
>TRBV19|NA|NA|TRBJ1-6
TGTGCCAGTAGAGGAGGGCATACGGGACCCAATTCACCCCTCCACTTT
CASRGGHTGPNSPLHF
>TRBV19|NA|NA|TRBJ1-2
TGTGCCAGTAGTATATGGGCCTCGAGCTATGGCTACACCTTC
CASSIWASSYGYTF
>TRBV7-3|NA|NA|TRBJ2-3
TGTGCCAGCAGCTCCACTAATTCAGATACGCAGTATTTT
CASSSTNSDTQYF
>TRBV4-1|NA|NA|TRBJ1-4
TGCGCCAGCAGCCAAGGGCCCCCCGGCGGGGCCCAAGAAAAACTGTTTTTT
CASSQGPPGGAQEKLFF
>TRBV11-2|NA|TRBD1|TRBJ1-6
TGTGCCAGCAGCTTAACCGGGACAGGGAATTCACCCCTCCACTTT
CASSLTGTGNSPLHF
>TRBV9|NA|NA|TRBJ2-1
TGTGCCAGCAGCGTAAGCCAGGGGGGCTACAATGAGCAGTTCTTC
CASSVSQGGYNEQFF
>TRBV28|NA|NA|TRBJ1-5
TGTGCCAGCAGTAGGAGGGATCAGCCCCAGCATTTT
CASSRRDQPQHF
>TRBV27|once|TRBD1|TRBJ2-2
TGTGCCAGCAGCCCAGGGGGTCGGGCCGGGGAGCTGTTTTTT
CASSPGGRAGELFF